This TCR beta chain comes out of a study of blood T cells in healthy people across ages (dated by TCRdb to about 2015). Regarding the research as a whole: In model experiments, template switching captured about one uniquely barcoded TCR beta cDNA molecule for every two T cells. Age-related changes in TCR beta repertoire diversity were measured in the study by deep sequencing normalized with unique cDNA molecular identifiers. The donors were split into four age groups: young (average 16 years), middle-aged (around 37), aged (about 56) and long-lived (82). To avoid experimental bias, donors of different ages were distributed randomly across sequencing lanes. Using the same blood draw, the study looked at two additional independent replicas of 1 million unique cDNA reads for two donors, one aged 18 to 30 and the other aged 80 or older. Results and caveats for the whole study, not just this receptor: The long-lived group showed more naive CD4+ T cells, fewer expanded clones and increased TCR diversity than the aged group, suggesting age selection. A strong correlation was found between observed TCR beta diversity and the percentage of naive T cells measured by flow cytometry. Bulk unsorted PBMC profiling prevented conclusive comparison of naive and antigen-experienced compartments. Estimates of total diversity from one million sequenced T cells were regarded as lower bounds and underestimates. Observed TCR beta diversity per million T cells fell roughly linearly with age, and a significant reduction was already apparent by age around 40. Donor CMV infection status was unknown, potentially confounding age-related changes in expanded clonotypes.

CDR1 is given as SGDLS and CDR2 as YYNGEE, both from the germline V gene. The CDR3 runs 17 residues from the cysteine to the phenylalanine. Solely the CDR3 DNA is kept, with 51 bases framed from the first base. Library preparation used 5' RACE. Sequenced using an Illumina HiSeq 2500. The second PCR ran for roughly 7 to 12 cycles and used a J-beta primer mix along with a sample-barcoded 5' primer. A template-switch 5' adaptor carrying 12 random nucleotides introduced a unique molecular identifier onto each TCR beta cDNA molecule. At least 2.5 million CDR3-containing paired-end reads were obtained from each sample. The Mint cDNA synthesis kit, primed by a TRBC-specific oligonucleotide, was used to synthesize first-strand cDNA from all RNA. After uracil-DNA glycosylase treatment, a first 18-cycle PCR used universal primers M1SS and BC2_uni_R on all cDNA. The published analysis was carried out like this. Each sample was normalized by randomly selecting 1 million high-quality reads, each carrying a distinct molecular identifier. Instead of being binned into consensus sequences, reads that shared molecular identifiers were thrown out. MiTCR, with a Q25 quality threshold and the strictest error-elimination algorithm, was used for CDR3 identification, clonotype clustering and error correction. A nonparametric unseen species model with Euler transformation was used to estimate lower-bound total TCR beta diversity. In-frame beta chains were kept once TCRdb had trimmed the public reads at Q25 with fastp and called clones with MiXCR. Entries are consolidated by CDR3 protein sequence, retaining the most common genes and DNA. The V and J calls were determined by TCRdb, not by the authors. Recorded for this sample are roughly 500,000 distinct CDR3 sequences; 25% to 30% of them occurred a single time. Of the sample, 18% is held by the ten largest clones.

The donors were a few dozen Caucasian individuals from Russia, aged roughly 6 to 100 years, who were systemically healthy. Each donor gave about 9.7 milliliters of peripheral blood, drawn into EDTA-treated Vacutainer tubes. PBMCs were isolated by Ficoll-Paque density-gradient centrifugation, with at least 6 million obtained per sample. Total RNA was extracted from PBMCs with Trizol reagent, with at least 6 micrograms obtained per sample. Naive CD45RAhigh/CD27high T cell percentages were measured by flow cytometry on a PBMC aliquot from every donor. This clonotype came up a few times. Its antigen remains undetermined. The germline gene is not matched at one end of the junction; a read error may be the cause.

The receptor chain draws on TRBV9 and TRBJ1-4; the D segment cannot be called with confidence. This TCR came from an older woman in good health. The sequenced sample consisted of blood. The DNA is as follows: TGCGCCAGCAGCGTTGAGCGTTTTGGGAGAACTAATGAAAAACTGTTTTTT. Translated, it reads CASSVERFGRTNEKLFF.